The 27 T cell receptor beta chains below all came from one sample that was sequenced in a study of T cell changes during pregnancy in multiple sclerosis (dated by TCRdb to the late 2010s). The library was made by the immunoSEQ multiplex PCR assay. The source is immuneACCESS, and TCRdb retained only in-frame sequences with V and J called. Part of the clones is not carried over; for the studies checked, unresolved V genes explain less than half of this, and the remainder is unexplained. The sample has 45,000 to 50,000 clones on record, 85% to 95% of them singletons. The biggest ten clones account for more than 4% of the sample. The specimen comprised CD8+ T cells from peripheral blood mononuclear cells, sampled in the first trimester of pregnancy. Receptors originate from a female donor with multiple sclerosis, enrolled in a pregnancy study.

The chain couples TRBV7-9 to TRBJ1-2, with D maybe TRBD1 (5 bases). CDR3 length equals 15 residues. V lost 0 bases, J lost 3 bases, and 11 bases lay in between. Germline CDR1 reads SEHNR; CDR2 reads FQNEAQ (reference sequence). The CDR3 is CASSLAGEWDYGYTF. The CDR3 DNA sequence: TGTGCCAGCAGCTTAGCAGGGGAATGGGACTATGGCTACACCTTC.

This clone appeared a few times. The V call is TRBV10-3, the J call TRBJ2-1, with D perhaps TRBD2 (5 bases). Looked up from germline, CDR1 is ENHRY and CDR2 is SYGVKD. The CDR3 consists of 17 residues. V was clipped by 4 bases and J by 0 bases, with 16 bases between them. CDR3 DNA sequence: TGTGCCATCAGTGTGGACGGGGAAGGTATCTCCTACAATGAGCAGTTCTTC. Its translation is CAISVDGEGISYNEQFF.

The CDR3 spells CASSPPGLMVEQYF. The CDR3 DNA reads TGTGCCAGCAGCCCCCCGGGACTAATGGTCGAGCAGTACTTC. J is TRBJ2-7 and V is TRBV7-2; 7 bases fit TRBD2. V shed 5 bases, J shed 6 bases, and the junction held 10 bases outside the gene matches. This CDR3 spans 14 amino acids. Germline CDR1 and CDR2: SGHTA and FQGNSA.

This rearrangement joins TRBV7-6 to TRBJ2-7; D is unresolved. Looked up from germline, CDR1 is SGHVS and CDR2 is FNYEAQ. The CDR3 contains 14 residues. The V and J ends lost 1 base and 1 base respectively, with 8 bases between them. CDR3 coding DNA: TGTGCCAGCAGCTTAGTCCCGCGTTCCTACGAGCAGTACTTC. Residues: CASSLVPRSYEQYF. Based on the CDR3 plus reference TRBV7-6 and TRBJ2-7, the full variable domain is GAGVSQSPRYKVTKRGQDVALRCDPISGHVSLYWYRQALGQGPEFLTYFNYEAQQDKSGLPNDRFSAERPEGSISTLTIQRTEQRDSAMYRCASSLVPRSYEQYFGPGTRLTVT.

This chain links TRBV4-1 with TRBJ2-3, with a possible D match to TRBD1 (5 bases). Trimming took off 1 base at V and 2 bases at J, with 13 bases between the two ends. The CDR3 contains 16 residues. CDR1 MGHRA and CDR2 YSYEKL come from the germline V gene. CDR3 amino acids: CASSQAVTVLTDTQYF. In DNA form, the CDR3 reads TGCGCCAGCAGCCAAGCTGTGACAGTCCTCACAGATACGCAGTATTTT.

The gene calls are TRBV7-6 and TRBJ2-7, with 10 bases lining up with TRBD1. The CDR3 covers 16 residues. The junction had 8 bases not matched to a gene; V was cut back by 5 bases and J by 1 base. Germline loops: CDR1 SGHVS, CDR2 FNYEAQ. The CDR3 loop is CASSPSPGQGSYEQYF. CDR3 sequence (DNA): TGTGCCAGCAGCCCCTCTCCGGGACAGGGGTCCTACGAGCAGTACTTC.

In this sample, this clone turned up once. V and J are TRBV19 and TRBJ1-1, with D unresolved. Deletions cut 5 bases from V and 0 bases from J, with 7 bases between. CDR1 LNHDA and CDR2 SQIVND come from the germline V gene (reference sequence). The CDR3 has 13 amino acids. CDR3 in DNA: TGTGCCAGTAGTCATGGCTTGAACACTGAAGCTTTCTTT. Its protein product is CASSHGLNTEAFF.

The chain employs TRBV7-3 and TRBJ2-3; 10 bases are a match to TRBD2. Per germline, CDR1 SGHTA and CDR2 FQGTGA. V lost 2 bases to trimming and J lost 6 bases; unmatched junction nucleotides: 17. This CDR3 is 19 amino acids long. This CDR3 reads CASSLGLAGERGGWDTQYF. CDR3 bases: TGTGCCAGCAGCTTAGGGCTAGCGGGAGAGAGGGGTGGGTGGGATACGCAGTATTTT. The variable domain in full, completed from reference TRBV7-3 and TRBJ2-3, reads GAGVSQTPSNKVTEKGKYVELRCDPISGHTALYWYRQSLGQGPEFLIYFQGTGAADDSGLPNDRFFAVRPEGSVSTLKIQRTERGDSAVYLCASSLGLAGERGGWDTQYFGPGTRLTVL.

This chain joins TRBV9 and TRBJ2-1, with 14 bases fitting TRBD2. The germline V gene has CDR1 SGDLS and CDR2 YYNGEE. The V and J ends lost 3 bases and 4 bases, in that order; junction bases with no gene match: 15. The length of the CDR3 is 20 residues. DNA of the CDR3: TGTGCCAGCAGCGCCGAGTCGACTAGCGGGAGGGCCACCGTTTACAATGAGCAGTTCTTC. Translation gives CASSAESTSGRATVYNEQFF.

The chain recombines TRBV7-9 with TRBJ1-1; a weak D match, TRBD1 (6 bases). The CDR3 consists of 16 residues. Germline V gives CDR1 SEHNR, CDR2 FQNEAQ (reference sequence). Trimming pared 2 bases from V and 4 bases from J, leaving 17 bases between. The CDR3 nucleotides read TGTGCCAGCAGCTTAATGTTTAGGGGGTCAGGCACTGAAGCTTTCTTT. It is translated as CASSLMFRGSGTEAFF.

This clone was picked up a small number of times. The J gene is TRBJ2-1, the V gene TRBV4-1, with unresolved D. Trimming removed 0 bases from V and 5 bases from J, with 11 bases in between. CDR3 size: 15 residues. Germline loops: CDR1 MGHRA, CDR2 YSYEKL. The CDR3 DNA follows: TGCGCCAGCAGCCAAGAAGCGCGATCCAACAATGAGCAGTTCTTC. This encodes CASSQEARSNNEQFF.

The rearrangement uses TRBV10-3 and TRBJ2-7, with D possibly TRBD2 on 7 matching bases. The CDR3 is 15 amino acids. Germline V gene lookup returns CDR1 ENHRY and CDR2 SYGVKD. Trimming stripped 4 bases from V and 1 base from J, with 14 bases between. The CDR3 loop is CAISGEGERSYEQYF. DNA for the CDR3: TGTGCCATCAGTGGGGAGGGGGAACGGTCCTACGAGCAGTACTTC.

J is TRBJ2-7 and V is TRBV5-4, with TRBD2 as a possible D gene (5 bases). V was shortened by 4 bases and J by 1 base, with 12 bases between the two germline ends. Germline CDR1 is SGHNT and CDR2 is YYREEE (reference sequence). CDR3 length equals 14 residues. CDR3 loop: CASSHARGSYEQYF. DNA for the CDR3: TGTGCCAGCAGCCATGCTCGGGGATCCTACGAGCAGTACTTC.

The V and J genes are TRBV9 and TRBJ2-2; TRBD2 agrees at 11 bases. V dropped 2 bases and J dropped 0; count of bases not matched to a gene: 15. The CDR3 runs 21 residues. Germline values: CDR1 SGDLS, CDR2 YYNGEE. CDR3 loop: CASSVRGGLRLAGTNTGELFF. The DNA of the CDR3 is TGTGCCAGCAGCGTGAGGGGGGGATTGCGACTAGCGGGGACGAACACCGGGGAGCTGTTTTTT.

CDR3 nucleotides: TGTGCCAGCAGCCGGGGGGGACTACTGGAGACCCAGTACTTC. Protein sequence: CASSRGGLLETQYF. This chain connects TRBV7-6 to TRBJ2-5; 8 nucleotides match TRBD2. The CDR3 contains 14 residues. V was pared by 5 bases and J by 5 bases, with 7 bases of the junction left unmatched. The germline V gene encodes CDR1 SGHVS and CDR2 FNYEAQ.

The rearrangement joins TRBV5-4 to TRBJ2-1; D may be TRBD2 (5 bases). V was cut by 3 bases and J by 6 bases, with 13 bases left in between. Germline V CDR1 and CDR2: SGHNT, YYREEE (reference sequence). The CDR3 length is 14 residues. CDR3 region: CASSSPEGGNEQFF. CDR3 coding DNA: TGTGCCAGCAGCTCCCCCGAGGGTGGCAATGAGCAGTTCTTC.

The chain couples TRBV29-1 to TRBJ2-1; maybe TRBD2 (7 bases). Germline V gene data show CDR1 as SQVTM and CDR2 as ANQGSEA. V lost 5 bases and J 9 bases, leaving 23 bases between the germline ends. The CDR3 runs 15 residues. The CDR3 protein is CSVRGRGTSEVEQFF. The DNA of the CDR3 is TGCAGCGTTAGGGGGAGGGGGACCTCAGAGGTTGAGCAGTTCTTC.

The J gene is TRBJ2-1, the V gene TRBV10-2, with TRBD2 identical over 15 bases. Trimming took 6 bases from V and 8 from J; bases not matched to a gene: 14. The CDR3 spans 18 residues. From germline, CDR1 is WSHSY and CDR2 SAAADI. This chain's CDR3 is CASSLRTSGRADVDEQFF. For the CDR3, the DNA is TGCGCCAGCAGCCTTCGGACTAGCGGGAGGGCCGATGTGGATGAGCAGTTCTTC.

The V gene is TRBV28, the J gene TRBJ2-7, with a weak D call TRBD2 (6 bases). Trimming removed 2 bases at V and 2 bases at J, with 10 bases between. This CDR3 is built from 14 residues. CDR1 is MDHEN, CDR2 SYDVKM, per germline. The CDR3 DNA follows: TGTGCCAGCAGTTTAGGGCGGGGACCCTACGAGCAGTACTTC. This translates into CASSLGRGPYEQYF.

CDR3 nucleotide sequence: TGTGCCAGCAGGTCTCAGGAGAACACTGAAGCTTTCTTT. The encoded protein is CASRSQENTEAFF. The rearrangement links TRBV28 to TRBJ1-1, with D uncertain. Trimming removed 6 bases at V and 1 base at J, with 9 bases between. The CDR3 is 13 amino acids. Germline assignment: CDR1 MDHEN and CDR2 SYDVKM.

The DNA for the CDR3 is TGTGCCAGCAGTTTACCAGGGGCCTACGAGCAGTACTTC. Amino acid sequence: CASSLPGAYEQYF. J is TRBJ2-7 and V is TRBV7-9; the D gene is possibly TRBD1 (6 bases). CDR3 length equals 13 residues. The ends were cut back, 6 bases at V and 2 bases at J, with 11 bases in the middle. Looked up from germline, CDR1 is SEHNR and CDR2 is FQNEAQ (reference sequence). Full variable domain (remainder filled in from reference TRBV7-9 and TRBJ2-7): DTGVSQNPRHKITKRGQNVTFRCDPISEHNRLYWYRQTLGQGPEFLTYFQNEAQLEKSRLLSDRFSAERPKGSFSTLEIQRTEQGDSAMYLCASSLPGAYEQYFGPGTRLTVT.

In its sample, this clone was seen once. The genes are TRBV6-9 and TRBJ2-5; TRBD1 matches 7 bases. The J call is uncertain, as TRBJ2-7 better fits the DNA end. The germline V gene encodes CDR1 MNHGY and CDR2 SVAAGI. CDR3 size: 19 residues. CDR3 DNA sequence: TGTGCCAGCAGTGCACACAGGGGAATATTCCACCCCCCCTTCTACGAGCAGTACTTC. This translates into CASSAHRGIFHPPFYEQYF.

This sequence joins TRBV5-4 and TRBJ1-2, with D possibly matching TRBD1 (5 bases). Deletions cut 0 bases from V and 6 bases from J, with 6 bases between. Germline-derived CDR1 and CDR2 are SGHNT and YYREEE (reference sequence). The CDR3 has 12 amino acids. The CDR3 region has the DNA TGTGCCAGCAGCTTGGAGGGGAATGGCTACACCTTC. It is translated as CASSLEGNGYTF. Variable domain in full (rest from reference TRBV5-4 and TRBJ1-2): ETGVTQSPTHLIKTRGQQVTLRCSSQSGHNTVSWYQQALGQGPQFIFQYYREEENGRGNFPPRFSGLQFPNYSSELNVNALELDDSALYLCASSLEGNGYTFGSGTRLTVV.

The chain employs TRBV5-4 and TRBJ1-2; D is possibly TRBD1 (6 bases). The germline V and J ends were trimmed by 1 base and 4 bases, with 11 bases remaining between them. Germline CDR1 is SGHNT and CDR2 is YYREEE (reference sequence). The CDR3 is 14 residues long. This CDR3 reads CASSLRGQFYGYTF. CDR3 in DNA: TGTGCCAGCAGCTTGAGGGGACAATTCTATGGCTACACCTTC.

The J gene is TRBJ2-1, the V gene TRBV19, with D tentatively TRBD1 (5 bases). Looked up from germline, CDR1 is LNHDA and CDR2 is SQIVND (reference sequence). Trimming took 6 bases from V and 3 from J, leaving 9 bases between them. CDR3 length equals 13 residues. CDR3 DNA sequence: TGTGCCAGTAGCAAAGACAGCTACAATGAGCAGTTCTTC. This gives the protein CASSKDSYNEQFF.

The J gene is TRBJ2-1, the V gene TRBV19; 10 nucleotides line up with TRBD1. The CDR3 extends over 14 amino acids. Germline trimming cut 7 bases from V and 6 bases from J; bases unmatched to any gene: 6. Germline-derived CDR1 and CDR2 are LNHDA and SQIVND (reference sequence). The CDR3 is CASTWTGGVNEQFF. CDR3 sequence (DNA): TGTGCCAGTACTTGGACAGGGGGAGTCAATGAGCAGTTCTTC.

The CDR3 nucleotides read TGCGCCAGCAGCCAAGTCTTAGCGGGAGGGGTCAAAAACATTCAGTACTTC. This codes for CASSQVLAGGVKNIQYF. This rearrangement joins TRBV4-1 to TRBJ2-4; 11 bases map to TRBD2. The junction had 5 bases not matched to a gene; V was cut back by 1 base and J by 3 bases. The CDR3 consists of 17 residues. Germline V CDR1 and CDR2: MGHRA, YSYEKL.